The TCR beta chain described here comes from a study of cytotoxic CD8 clonotypes in ibrutinib-treated CLL. Study conclusions and caveats: Baseline clonality, higher than in age-matched healthy donors, tracked circulating CD8+ T-cell counts.

Clones were sequenced by immunoSEQ multiplex PCR, and TCRdb holds only the in-frame ones, with some missing. The sample includes about 140,000 clones, about 80% of them seen just once. A word on this clone: Its antigen is not known.

Germline trimming cut 5 bases from V and 8 bases from J; bases unmatched to any gene: 8. Germline V CDR1 and CDR2: MNHEY, SVGAGI. The CDR3 length is 15 residues. This clonotype was obtained from a human donor with chronic lymphocytic leukemia. The rearrangement links TRBV6-5 to TRBJ1-6; 8 bases align to TRBD1. The starting material was PBMCs, obtained after 12 months of ibrutinib treatment. The CDR3 nucleotides are TGTGCCAGCAGTCTCCCGGGACAGGCCCATTCACCCCTCCACTTT. Translation gives CASSLPGQAHSPLHF.